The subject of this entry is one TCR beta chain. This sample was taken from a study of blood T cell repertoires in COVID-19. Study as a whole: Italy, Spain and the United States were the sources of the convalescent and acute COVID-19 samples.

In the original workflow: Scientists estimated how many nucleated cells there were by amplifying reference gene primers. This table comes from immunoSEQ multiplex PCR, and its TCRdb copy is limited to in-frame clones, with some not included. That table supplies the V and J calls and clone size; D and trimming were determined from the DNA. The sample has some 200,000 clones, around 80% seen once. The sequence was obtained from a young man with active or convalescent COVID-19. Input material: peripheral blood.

In DNA, the CDR3 is TGTGCCAGCAGCCAAGATGGGCGTGAAGCTTTCTTT. Protein: CASSQDGREAFF. This chain uses TRBV14 with TRBJ1-1, with D hard to call. This CDR3 spans 12 amino acids. Trimming took off 0 bases at V and 7 bases at J, with 6 bases between the two ends. Germline assignment: CDR1 SGHDN and CDR2 FVKESK.